This T cell receptor beta chain emerged from a study of blood T cell repertoires in COVID-19. Whole-study context: Whether acute or convalescent, the COVID-19 samples came from the United States, Italy and Spain. PBMCs, B-cell-depleted T cells, or T cells provided the cDNA or gDNA that made up the material.

The method was immunoSEQ multiplex PCR; TCRdb's version includes in-frame clones alone and lacks a portion of them. Of roughly 60,000 clones listed, 65% to 85% are singletons. Enrolment of Seattle patients took place during active infection, and they were followed longitudinally. The source is a man aged 30-40 years with COVID-19, enrolled during active disease. Sequences were obtained from peripheral blood.

CDR3 sequence (DNA): TGTGCCAGCAGTTCCCTAACGACAGTGAACACTGAAGCTTTCTTT. Its protein product is CASSSLTTVNTEAFF. V and J are TRBV28 and TRBJ1-1; D perhaps matches TRBD1 (5 bases). Germline values: CDR1 MDHEN, CDR2 SYDVKM. The CDR3 length is 15 residues. V was clipped by 4 bases and J by 0 bases, with 12 bases between them.